This paragraph covers one T cell receptor (beta chain) sequence. As yet, its antigen is unknown. The sample belongs to a study of T-cell reconstitution after alpha-beta-depleted transplantation in children. Study-wide results and caveats: Newly produced T cells mostly accounted for T-cell counts and diversity one year post-transplant. After transplant, high TCRbeta diversity at day 60 in some patients arose from surviving recipient T cells and thymic progenitors.

With V trimmed by 3 bases and J by 4 bases, 7 bases remained unmatched. This CDR3 has 15 amino acids. Germline loops: CDR1 KGHDR, CDR2 SFDVKD. Preparation of the TCRbeta library involved a method that used unique molecular identifiers. TCRdb re-derived calls from the PCR reads in MiXCR, one entry per CDR3 protein. The table lists 550,000 to 800,000 distinct CDR3 sequences, 10% to 15% of them singletons, with around 0.8% in the top ten. The receptor was derived from a girl aged 2-10 years with congenital amegakaryocytic thrombocytopenia, due to receive a stem cell transplant. This chain links TRBV24-1 with TRBJ1-2; 7 nucleotides agree with TRBD1. The sample here was PBMCs, taken before TCRalphabeta/CD19-depleted stem cell transplant. The CDR3 protein is CATSDGTAVPYGYTF. The CDR3 DNA reads TGTGCCACCAGTGATGGGACAGCGGTCCCCTATGGCTACACCTTC.